Below, 7 T cell receptor beta chains from the same sample are listed, as sequenced in a study of T cell repertoires in cytomegalovirus infection. TCRdb called the reads again in MiXCR, with one record for every CDR3 protein. The data hold about 740,000 distinct CDR3 sequences, with 35% to 40% observed a single time. The sequenced sample was PBMCs. The receptors were sampled from a human donor in good health (CMV status not recorded). Some clones in this sample may be carry-over from other donors' samples.

The chain uses TRBV2 and TRBJ2-7; the D is unclear. Trimming took 1 base from V and 2 from J, leaving 9 bases between them. Germline-derived CDR1 and CDR2 are SNHLY and FYNNEI. The CDR3 is 14 residues long. CDR3 DNA: TGTGCCAGCAGTGAAGATGTCATGACCTACGAGCAGTACTTC. It specifies CASSEDVMTYEQYF.

The rearrangement joins TRBV28 to TRBJ1-5, with 8 nucleotides matching TRBD1. The CDR3 has 15 residues. The germline gives CDR1 MDHEN, CDR2 SYDVKM. V dropped 6 bases and J dropped 6; count of bases not matched to a gene: 10. The CDR3 loop reads CASSRPQGARQPQHF. CDR3 in DNA: TGTGCCAGCAGCCGCCCTCAGGGGGCTCGTCAGCCCCAGCATTTT.

This chain links TRBV11-2 with TRBJ2-2, with D possibly matching TRBD2 (6 bases). Trimming shortened V by 6 bases and J by 1 base, and 21 bases separated the two germline ends. The CDR3 is made up of 18 amino acids. Germline-derived CDR1 and CDR2 are SGHAT and FQNNGV. As DNA, the CDR3 is TGTGCCAGCAGTCTGGGAGGAGCTGCGTTGGGGAACACCGGGGAGCTGTTTTTT. This sequence encodes CASSLGGAALGNTGELFF.

The CDR3 bases are TGCGCCAGCAGCCATCCCCCCTTCGATGGGAACACCGGGGAGCTGTTTTTT. Translating it yields CASSHPPFDGNTGELFF. The V call is TRBV4-1, the J call TRBJ2-2; D is uncertain. The V gene's germline CDR1 is MGHRA and CDR2 YSYEKL. This CDR3 is 17 amino acids long. The V and J ends lost 3 bases and 1 base respectively, with 15 bases between them.

Only a few counts were recorded for this clonotype. This chain links TRBV20-1 with TRBJ1-4, with no clear D. V was clipped by 6 bases and J by 0 bases, with 8 bases between them. The CDR3 sequence is 13 residues long. In germline, CDR1 is DFQATT, CDR2 SNEGSKA (reference sequence). Here the CDR3 reads CSAREATNEKLFF. Written as DNA, the CDR3 is TGCAGTGCCCGGGAAGCAACTAATGAAAAACTGTTTTTT.

This clonotype showed up many times. This chain connects TRBV3-1 to TRBJ1-2, with D tentatively TRBD1 (6 bases). Germline V CDR1 and CDR2: LGHDT, YNNKEL (reference sequence). V was clipped by 3 bases and J by 7 bases, with 12 bases between them. The CDR3 loop spans 13 amino acids. CDR3 residues: CASSHVQGSGYTF. In DNA, the CDR3 is TGTGCCAGCAGCCATGTACAGGGCAGTGGCTACACCTTC. Full variable domain (missing parts from reference TRBV3-1 and TRBJ1-2): DTAVSQTPKYLVTQMGNDKSIKCEQNLGHDTMYWYKQDSKKFLKIMFSYNNKELIINETVPNRFSPKSPDKAHLNLHINSLELGDSAVYFCASSHVQGSGYTFGSGTRLTVV.

In its sample, this clonotype was seen a few times. This chain connects TRBV6-8 to TRBJ2-1; the match to TRBD2 covers 10 bases. The CDR3 runs 16 residues. V was clipped by 6 bases and J by 4 bases; unmatched bases: 9. The germline CDR1 and CDR2 sequences are MNHGY and SAAAGT. This CDR3 is CASSSLSSGSYNEQFF. The CDR3 nucleotides read TGTGCCAGCAGCTCGCTTTCTAGCGGGAGTTACAATGAGCAGTTCTTC.